A single sample gave rise to the 24 T cell receptor beta chains below, sequenced in a study of blood T cell repertoires in COVID-19 (dated by TCRdb to the early 2020s). Libraries were prepared through the immunoSEQ multiplex PCR assay. TCRdb re-hosts the immuneACCESS table, in-frame sequences only. Its copies lack some clones; in the studies checked, an unresolved V gene accounts for under half of them, and the cause for the rest is not known. In this sample the table shows some 19,000 clones, 82% of which occur a single time. 5.5% to 6.5% of the sample comes from the top ten. The sample consisted of peripheral blood. These receptors were collected from a human donor in a cohort sampled during active COVID-19.

The chain carries TRBV4-1 and TRBJ1-5; a weak D match, TRBD1 (6 bases). This CDR3 has 19 amino acids. The germline V gene encodes CDR1 MGHRA and CDR2 YSYEKL. Between the trimmed V and J ends, which lost 0 bases and 4 bases, there was a span of 22 bases. CDR3 residues: CASSQDKSGARPLNQPQHF. The CDR3 DNA follows: TGCGCCAGCAGCCAAGATAAGTCAGGGGCCCGACCTCTTAATCAGCCCCAGCATTTT.

The rearrangement uses TRBV7-2 and TRBJ2-1; D might be TRBD2 (6 bases). This CDR3 spans 15 amino acids. The V gene's germline CDR1 is SGHTA and CDR2 FQGNSA. V lost 2 bases and J 3 bases, leaving 11 bases between the germline ends. Written as DNA, the CDR3 is TGTGCCAGCAGCTTATTCGGGAGTAGCTACAATGAGCAGTTCTTC. It codes for CASSLFGSSYNEQFF.

DNA of the CDR3: TGTGCCACCAGTGATTTCGACAGGGGGAGAGGGTCGGACATTCAGTACTTC. As protein: CATSDFDRGRGSDIQYF. The chain joins TRBV24-1 to TRBJ2-4, with 9 bases aligning to TRBD1. CDR3 length equals 17 residues. In germline, CDR1 is KGHDR, CDR2 SFDVKD. The V segment lost 1 base and the J segment 8 bases; nucleotides outside the gene matches: 11.

This clone appeared a few times. This chain joins TRBV6-4 and TRBJ2-1, with 10 bases identical to TRBD2. The CDR3 is 17 residues long. Germline lookup yields CDR1 MRHNA and CDR2 SNTAGT. Trimming cost V 7 bases and J 0 bases; bases outside gene matches: 9. CDR3 in amino acids: CASKPGASGSSYNEQFF. CDR3 bases: TGTGCCAGCAAACCCGGCGCTAGCGGGAGCTCCTACAATGAGCAGTTCTTC.

V is TRBV2 and J is TRBJ2-4, with no clear D. V lost 6 bases, J lost 0 bases, and 3 bases lay in between. Germline V lookup: CDR1 SNHLY, CDR2 FYNNEI. This CDR3 has 12 residues. The CDR3 nucleotides read TGTGCCAGCAGCTTAGCCAAAAACATTCAGTACTTC. Translating it yields CASSLAKNIQYF.

V is TRBV7-2 and J is TRBJ2-5, with TRBD1 matching over 10 bases. With 2 bases clipped from V and 7 bases from J, the junction kept 13 bases outside the gene matches. Germline V gene data show CDR1 as SGHTA and CDR2 as FQGNSA. This CDR3 is 17 amino acids long. CDR3 amino acids: CASSLRGQGPKTGTQYF. The DNA of the CDR3 is TGTGCCAGCAGCTTAAGGGGACAGGGGCCAAAAACGGGGACCCAGTACTTC.

The chain has TRBV6-2 or TRBV6-3 and TRBJ2-3; possibly TRBD2 for D (5 bases). There are 14 residues in the CDR3. Germline V gene sequence: CDR1 MNHEY, CDR2 SVGEGT. Between the trimmed V and J ends, which lost 0 bases and 5 bases, there was a span of 9 bases. CDR3 region: CASSYSSSVDTQYF. The CDR3 DNA reads TGTGCCAGCAGTTACTCGAGTAGCGTAGATACGCAGTATTTT.

The J gene is TRBJ2-5, the V gene TRBV7-2, with D tentatively TRBD2 (5 bases). Germline V gives CDR1 SGHTA, CDR2 FQGNSA. CDR3 length: 13 residues. Between the trimmed V and J ends, which lost 1 base and 5 bases, there was a span of 8 bases. As DNA, the CDR3 is TGTGCCAGCAGCTTAGGAGGGATGGAGACCCAGTACTTC. Translating it yields CASSLGGMETQYF.

The J gene is TRBJ1-1, the V gene TRBV5-5; weak D call: TRBD1 (6 bases). The V gene's germline CDR1 is SGHKS and CDR2 YYEKEE (reference sequence). The CDR3 length is 15 residues. The ends were cut back, 2 bases at V and 1 base at J, with 12 bases in the middle. The CDR3 here is CASSFYPTGNTEAFF. CDR3 DNA: TGTGCCAGCAGCTTTTACCCGACAGGGAACACTGAAGCTTTCTTT.

The chain uses TRBV6-6 and TRBJ1-6; maybe TRBD1 (6 bases). Per germline, CDR1 MNHNY and CDR2 SVGAGI (reference sequence). V was pared by 8 bases and J by 2 bases, with 16 bases between. The CDR3 runs to 16 residues. The CDR3 coding sequence is TGTGCCAGCGGACATCATAGACAGGCCTATAATTCACCCCTCCACTTT. It translates to CASGHHRQAYNSPLHF.

This clone was detected only once. This chain connects TRBV13 to TRBJ2-7; 7 bases fit TRBD2. The CDR3 sequence is 13 residues long. CDR1 and CDR2 (germline): PRHDT, FYEKMQ (reference sequence). The junction had 5 bases not matched to a gene; V was cut back by 3 bases and J by 6 bases. In nucleotides, the CDR3 is TGTGCCAGCAGCTTCCCGCGGGGGTTCGAGCAGTACTTC. This sequence encodes CASSFPRGFEQYF.

The V call is TRBV6-2 or TRBV6-3, the J call TRBJ2-5, with D hard to call. Trimming took 0 bases from V and 5 from J, leaving 10 bases between them. Germline CDR1 reads MNHEY; CDR2 reads SVGEGT. CDR3 length equals 14 residues. CDR3 in amino acids: CASSYSPEQETQYF. Written as DNA, the CDR3 is TGTGCCAGCAGTTACTCTCCGGAGCAGGAGACCCAGTACTTC.

The gene calls are TRBV5-6 and TRBJ2-3; TRBD2 is a possible D gene (5 bases). Trimming removed 6 bases at V and 0 bases at J, with 20 bases between. CDR1 and CDR2 (germline): SGHDT, YYEEEE. This CDR3 spans 17 amino acids. The CDR3 DNA is TGTGCCAGCAATATCAGATCTACCGGGAAAAGCACAGATACGCAGTATTTT. Translated, it gives CASNIRSTGKSTDTQYF.

The chain couples TRBV19 to TRBJ2-3; D might be TRBD2 (5 bases). The CDR3 sequence is 13 residues long. Trimming took off 9 bases at V and 4 bases at J, with 14 bases between the two ends. The germline gives CDR1 LNHDA, CDR2 SQIVND (reference sequence). CDR3 nucleotide sequence: TGTGCCAGCGGCCTCGGAGGACCAGATACGCAGTATTTT. Its translation: CASGLGGPDTQYF. The full variable domain, completed using reference TRBV19 and TRBJ2-3, is DGGITQSPKYLFRKEGQNVTLSCEQNLNHDAMYWYRQDPGQGLRLIYYSQIVNDFQKGDIAEGYSVSREKKESFPLTVTSAQKNPTAFYLCASGLGGPDTQYFGPGTRLTVL.

The chain couples TRBV28 to TRBJ2-1; D gene ambiguous. The germline CDR1 and CDR2 sequences are MDHEN and SYDVKM. The CDR3 sequence is 14 residues long. Trimming removed 2 bases from V and 3 bases from J, with 8 bases in between. The CDR3 coding sequence is TGTGCCAGCAGTTTAATTCGAGGCTACAATGAGCAGTTCTTC. This gives the protein CASSLIRGYNEQFF.

This chain connects TRBV7-3 to TRBJ2-1; D not resolved. The CDR3 spans 13 residues. Germline CDR1 reads SGHTA; CDR2 reads FQGTGA. V was pared by 2 bases and J by 5 bases, with 7 bases between. In nucleotides, the CDR3 is TGTGCCAGCAGCTTAGGCCGCAACAATGAGCAGTTCTTC. Amino acid sequence: CASSLGRNNEQFF.

The chain joins TRBV20-1 to TRBJ1-1, with 7 bases matching TRBD1. The ends lost 3 bases at V and 7 bases at J; junction bases unmatched: 2. Germline loops: CDR1 DFQATT, CDR2 SNEGSKA (reference sequence). The CDR3 loop spans 11 amino acids. The CDR3 here is CSASSGGEAFF. In DNA, the CDR3 is TGCAGTGCTAGTTCAGGGGGTGAAGCTTTCTTT.

The V and J genes are TRBV7-9 and TRBJ1-2; D gene uncertain. Trimming cost V 1 base and J 6 bases, with 9 bases left between them. Germline V gene data show CDR1 as SEHNR and CDR2 as FQNEAQ (reference sequence). The CDR3 spans 13 residues. The CDR3 coding sequence is TGTGCCAGCAGCTTAGACCTACGGGATGGCTACACCTTC. Amino acid sequence: CASSLDLRDGYTF.

This chain joins TRBV15 and TRBJ1-5; the D gene is possibly TRBD1 (6 bases). This CDR3 region has 18 residues. V was shortened by 4 bases and J by 0 bases, with 19 bases between the two germline ends. Germline CDR1 reads LNHNV; CDR2 reads YYDKDF (reference sequence). CDR3 sequence: CATSTSSSQGISNQPQHF. The CDR3 nucleotides are TGTGCCACCAGCACTTCATCGTCACAGGGTATTAGCAATCAGCCCCAGCATTTT. The variable domain in full, completed from reference TRBV15 and TRBJ1-5, reads DAMVIQNPRYQVTQFGKPVTLSCSQTLNHNVMYWYQQKSSQAPKLLFHYYDKDFNNEADTPDNFQSRRPNTSFCFLDIRSPGLGDTAMYLCATSTSSSQGISNQPQHFGDGTRLSIL.

The chain carries TRBV5-6 and TRBJ2-1, with D unclear. Germline lookup yields CDR1 SGHDT and CDR2 YYEEEE. V dropped 0 bases and J dropped 2 bases, with 12 bases sitting between them. This CDR3 region has 16 residues. The CDR3 protein is CASSLDLGSTYNEQFF. CDR3 bases: TGTGCCAGCAGCTTGGATCTAGGCTCAACCTACAATGAGCAGTTCTTC.

This clone was observed a few times. V and J are TRBV11-2 and TRBJ2-3, with 13 bases aligning to TRBD2. V was pared by 2 bases and J by 0 bases, with 8 bases of the junction left unmatched. Germline V gene data show CDR1 as SGHAT and CDR2 as FQNNGV. The CDR3 sequence is 19 residues long. In DNA, the CDR3 is TGTGCCAGCAGCTTAATCGGACTAGCGGGGGAAGCTAGCACAGATACGCAGTATTTT. The encoded protein is CASSLIGLAGEASTDTQYF.

This CDR3 reads CASSNQGGPTQYF. CDR3 coding DNA: TGTGCCAGCAGCAATCAGGGAGGGCCGACCCAGTACTTC. This chain uses TRBV7-2 with TRBJ2-5, with TRBD2 identical over 7 bases. Germline V CDR1 and CDR2: SGHTA, FQGNSA. The trim removed 5 bases at V and 7 bases at J, leaving 7 bases unmatched. This CDR3 region has 13 residues.

The chain uses TRBV12-1 and TRBJ2-2; the DNA was not used to check the table's D call, TRBD2. TRBV12-1 is reported as a pseudogene. This CDR3 is 17 amino acids long. The CDR3, as DNA: TGTGCCAGCAGCTCGCCCCTAGCGGGAGTGGTCCCCGGGGAGCTGTTTTTT. Protein sequence: CASSSPLAGVVPGELFF.

The gene calls are TRBV7-9 and TRBJ2-4, with TRBD2 matching over 9 bases. V lost 5 bases, J lost 0 bases, and 11 bases stayed unmatched. CDR3 length: 18 amino acids. Germline V gene data show CDR1 as SEHNR and CDR2 as FQNEAQ (reference sequence). CDR3 nucleotides: TGTGCCAGCAGCCCCTCTAGCGGGAAGTCCATAGCCAAAAACATTCAGTACTTC. It specifies CASSPSSGKSIAKNIQYF.